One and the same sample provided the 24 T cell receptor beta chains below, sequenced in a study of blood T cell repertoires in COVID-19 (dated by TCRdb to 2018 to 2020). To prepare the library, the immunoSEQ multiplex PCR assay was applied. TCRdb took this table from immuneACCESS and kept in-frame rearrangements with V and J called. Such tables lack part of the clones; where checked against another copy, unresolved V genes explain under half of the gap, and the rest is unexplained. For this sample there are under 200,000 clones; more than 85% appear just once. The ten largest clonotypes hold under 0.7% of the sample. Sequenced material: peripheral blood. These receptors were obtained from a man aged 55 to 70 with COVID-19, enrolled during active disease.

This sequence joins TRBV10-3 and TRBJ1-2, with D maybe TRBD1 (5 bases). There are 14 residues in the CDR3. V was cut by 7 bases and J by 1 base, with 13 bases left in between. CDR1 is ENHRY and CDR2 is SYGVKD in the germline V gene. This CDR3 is CAIKETEVNYGYTF. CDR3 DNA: TGTGCCATCAAGGAGACAGAAGTTAACTATGGCTACACCTTC.

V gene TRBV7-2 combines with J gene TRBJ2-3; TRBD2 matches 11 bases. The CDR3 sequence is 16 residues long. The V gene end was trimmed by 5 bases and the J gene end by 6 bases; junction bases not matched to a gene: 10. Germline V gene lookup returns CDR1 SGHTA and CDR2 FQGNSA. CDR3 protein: CASSPTGLAAPDTQYF. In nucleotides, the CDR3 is TGTGCCAGCAGCCCCACGGGACTAGCGGCGCCGGATACGCAGTATTTT.

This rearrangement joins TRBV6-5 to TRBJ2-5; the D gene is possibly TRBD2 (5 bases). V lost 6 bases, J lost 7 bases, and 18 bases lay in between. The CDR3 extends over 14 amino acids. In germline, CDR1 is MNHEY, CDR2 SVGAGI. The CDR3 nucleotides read TGTGCCAGCAGAGGACTGGACCGGTACGGGACCCAGTACTTC. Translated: CASRGLDRYGTQYF.

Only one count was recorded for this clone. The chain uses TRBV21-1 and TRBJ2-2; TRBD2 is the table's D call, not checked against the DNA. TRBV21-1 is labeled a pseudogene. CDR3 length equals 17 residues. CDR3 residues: CASSPGLPKKTSGELFF. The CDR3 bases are TGTGCCAGCAGCCCGGGACTACCCAAAAAAACCTCCGGGGAGCTGTTTTTT.

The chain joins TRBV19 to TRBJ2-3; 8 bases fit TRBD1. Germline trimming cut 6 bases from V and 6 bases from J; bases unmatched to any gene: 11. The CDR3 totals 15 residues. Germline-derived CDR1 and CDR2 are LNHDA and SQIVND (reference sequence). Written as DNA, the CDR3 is TGTGCCAGTAGAACGGTAGCCTACAGGGGGGATACGCAGTATTTT. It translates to CASRTVAYRGDTQYF.

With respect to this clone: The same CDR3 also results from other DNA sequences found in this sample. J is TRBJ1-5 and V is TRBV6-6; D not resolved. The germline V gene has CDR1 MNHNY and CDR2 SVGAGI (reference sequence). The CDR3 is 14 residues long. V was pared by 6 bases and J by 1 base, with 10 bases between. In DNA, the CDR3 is TGTGCCAGCAGCCACGGGGAGAGCAATCAGCCCCAGCATTTT. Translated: CASSHGESNQPQHF.

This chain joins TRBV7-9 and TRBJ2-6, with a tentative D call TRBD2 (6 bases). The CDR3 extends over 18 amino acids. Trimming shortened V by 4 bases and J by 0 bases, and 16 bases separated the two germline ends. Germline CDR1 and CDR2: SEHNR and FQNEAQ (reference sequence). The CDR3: CASSSTPRGASGANVLTF. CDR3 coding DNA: TGTGCCAGCAGCTCAACTCCACGCGGGGCCTCTGGGGCCAACGTCCTGACTTTC.

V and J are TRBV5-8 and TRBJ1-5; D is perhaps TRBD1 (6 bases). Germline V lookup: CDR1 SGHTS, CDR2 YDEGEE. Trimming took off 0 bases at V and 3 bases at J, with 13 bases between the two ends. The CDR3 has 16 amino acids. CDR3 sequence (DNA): TGTGCCAGCAGCTTGGGGGACACAGGATTCAATCAGCCCCAGCATTTT. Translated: CASSLGDTGFNQPQHF. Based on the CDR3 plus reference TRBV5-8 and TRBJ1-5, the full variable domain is EAGVTQSPTHLIKTRGQQATLRCSPISGHTSVYWYQQALGLGLQFLLWYDEGEERNRGNFPPRFSGRQFPNYSSELNVNALELEDSALYLCASSLGDTGFNQPQHFGDGTRLSIL.

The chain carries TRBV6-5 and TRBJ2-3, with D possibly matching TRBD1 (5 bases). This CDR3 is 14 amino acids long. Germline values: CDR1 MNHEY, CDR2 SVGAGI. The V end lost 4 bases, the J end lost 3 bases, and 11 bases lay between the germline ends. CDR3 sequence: CASSSARETDTQYF. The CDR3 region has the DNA TGTGCCAGCAGTTCGGCCAGGGAAACAGATACGCAGTATTTT.

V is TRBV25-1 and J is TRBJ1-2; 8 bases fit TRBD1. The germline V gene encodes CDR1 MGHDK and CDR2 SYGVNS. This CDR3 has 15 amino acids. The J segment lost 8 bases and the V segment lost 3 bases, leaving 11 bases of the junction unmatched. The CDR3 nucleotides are TGTGCCAGCAGTGATCCACTTCAGGGGGCGGGAGGCTACACCTTC. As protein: CASSDPLQGAGGYTF.

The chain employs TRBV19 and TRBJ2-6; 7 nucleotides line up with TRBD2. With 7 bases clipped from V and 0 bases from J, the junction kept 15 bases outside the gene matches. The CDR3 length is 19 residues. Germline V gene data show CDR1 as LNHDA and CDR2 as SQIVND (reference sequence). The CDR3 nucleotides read TGTGCCAGTAACTCTTCCCCGGGACTATTCGCCTCTGGGGCCAACGTCCTGACTTTC. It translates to CASNSSPGLFASGANVLTF.

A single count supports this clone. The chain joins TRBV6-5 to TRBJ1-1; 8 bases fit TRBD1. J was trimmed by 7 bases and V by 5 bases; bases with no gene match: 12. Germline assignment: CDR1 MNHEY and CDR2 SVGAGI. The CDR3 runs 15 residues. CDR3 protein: CASSSPGQALYEAFF. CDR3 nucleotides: TGTGCCAGCAGTAGTCCGGGACAGGCGTTATATGAAGCTTTCTTT.

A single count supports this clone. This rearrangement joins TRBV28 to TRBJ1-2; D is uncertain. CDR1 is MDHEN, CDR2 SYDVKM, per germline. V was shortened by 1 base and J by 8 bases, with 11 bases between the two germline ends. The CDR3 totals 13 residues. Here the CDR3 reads CASSLSGGIGYTF. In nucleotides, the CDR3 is TGTGCCAGCAGTTTATCAGGAGGGATAGGCTACACCTTC.

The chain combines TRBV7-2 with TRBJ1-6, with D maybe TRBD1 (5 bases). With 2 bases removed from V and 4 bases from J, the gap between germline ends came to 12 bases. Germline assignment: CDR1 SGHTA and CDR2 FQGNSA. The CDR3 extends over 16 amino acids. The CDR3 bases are TGTGCCAGCAGCTTATTCGAGACAGCTTATAATTCACCCCTCCACTTT. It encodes CASSLFETAYNSPLHF.

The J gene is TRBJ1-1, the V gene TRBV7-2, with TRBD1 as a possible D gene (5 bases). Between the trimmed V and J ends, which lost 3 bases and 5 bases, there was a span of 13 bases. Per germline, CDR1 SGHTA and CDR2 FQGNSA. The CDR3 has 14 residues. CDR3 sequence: CASSLPGGGTEAFF. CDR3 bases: TGTGCCAGCAGCTTGCCCGGGGGAGGGACTGAAGCTTTCTTT.

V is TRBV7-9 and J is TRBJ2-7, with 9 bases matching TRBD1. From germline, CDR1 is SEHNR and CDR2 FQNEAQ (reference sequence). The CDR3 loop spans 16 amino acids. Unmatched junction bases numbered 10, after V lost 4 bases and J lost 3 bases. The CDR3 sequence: CASSSFPGQGLYEQYF. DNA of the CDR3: TGTGCCAGCAGCTCTTTTCCGGGACAGGGTCTCTACGAGCAGTACTTC.

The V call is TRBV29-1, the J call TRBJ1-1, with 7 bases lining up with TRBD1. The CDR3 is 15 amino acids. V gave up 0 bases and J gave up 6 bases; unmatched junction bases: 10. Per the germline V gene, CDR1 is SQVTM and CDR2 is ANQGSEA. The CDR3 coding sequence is TGCAGCGTTGAAGATCCATTCACACAGGGGTCTGAAGCTTTCTTT. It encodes CSVEDPFTQGSEAFF. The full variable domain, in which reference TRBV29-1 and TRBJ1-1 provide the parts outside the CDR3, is SAVISQKPSRDICQRGTSLTIQCQVDSQVTMMFWYRQQPGQSLTLIATANQGSEATYESGFVIDKFPISRPNLTFSTLTVSNMSPEDSSIYLCSVEDPFTQGSEAFFGQGTRLTVV.

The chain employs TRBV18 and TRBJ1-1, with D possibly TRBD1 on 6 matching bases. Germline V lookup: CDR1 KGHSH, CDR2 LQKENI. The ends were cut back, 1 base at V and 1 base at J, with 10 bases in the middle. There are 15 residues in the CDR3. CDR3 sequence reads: CASSPQGHSNTEAFF. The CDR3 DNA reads TGTGCCAGCTCACCACAGGGACACTCGAACACTGAAGCTTTCTTT.

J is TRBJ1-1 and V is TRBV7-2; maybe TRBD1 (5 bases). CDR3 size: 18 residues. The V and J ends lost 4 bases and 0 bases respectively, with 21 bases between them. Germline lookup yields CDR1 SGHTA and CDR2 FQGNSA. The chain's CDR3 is CASSSGLRRGYMNTEAFF. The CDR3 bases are TGTGCCAGCAGCTCAGGACTCCGGAGGGGCTACATGAACACTGAAGCTTTCTTT. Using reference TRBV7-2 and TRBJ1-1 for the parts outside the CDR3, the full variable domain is GAGVSQSPSNKVTEKGKDVELRCDPISGHTALYWYRQSLGQGLEFLIYFQGNSAPDKSGLPSDRFSAERTGGSVSTLTIQRTQQEDSAVYLCASSSGLRRGYMNTEAFFGQGTRLTVV.

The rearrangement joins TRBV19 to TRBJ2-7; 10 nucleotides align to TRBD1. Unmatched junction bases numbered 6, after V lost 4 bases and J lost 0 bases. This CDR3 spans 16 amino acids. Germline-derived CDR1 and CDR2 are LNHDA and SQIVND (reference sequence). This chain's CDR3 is CASSTRTGGSSYEQYF. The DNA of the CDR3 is TGTGCCAGTAGTACCAGGACAGGGGGTAGCTCCTACGAGCAGTACTTC. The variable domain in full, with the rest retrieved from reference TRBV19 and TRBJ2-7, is DGGITQSPKYLFRKEGQNVTLSCEQNLNHDAMYWYRQDPGQGLRLIYYSQIVNDFQKGDIAEGYSVSREKKESFPLTVTSAQKNPTAFYLCASSTRTGGSSYEQYFGPGTRLTVT.

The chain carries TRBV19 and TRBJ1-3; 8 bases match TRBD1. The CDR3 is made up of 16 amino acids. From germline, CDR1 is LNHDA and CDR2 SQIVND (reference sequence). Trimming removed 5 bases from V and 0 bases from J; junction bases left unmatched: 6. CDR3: CASSFRTGNSGNTIYF. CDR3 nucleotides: TGTGCCAGTAGTTTTCGGACAGGGAACTCTGGAAACACCATATATTTT.

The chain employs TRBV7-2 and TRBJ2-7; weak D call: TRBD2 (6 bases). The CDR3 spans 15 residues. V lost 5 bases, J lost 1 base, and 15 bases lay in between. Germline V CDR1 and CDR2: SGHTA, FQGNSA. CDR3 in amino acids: CASSLSGTQSYEQYF. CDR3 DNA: TGTGCCAGCAGCCTCTCCGGGACTCAGTCCTACGAGCAGTACTTC. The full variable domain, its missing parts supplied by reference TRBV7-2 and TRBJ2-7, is GAGVSQSPSNKVTEKGKDVELRCDPISGHTALYWYRQSLGQGLEFLIYFQGNSAPDKSGLPSDRFSAERTGGSVSTLTIQRTQQEDSAVYLCASSLSGTQSYEQYFGPGTRLTVT.

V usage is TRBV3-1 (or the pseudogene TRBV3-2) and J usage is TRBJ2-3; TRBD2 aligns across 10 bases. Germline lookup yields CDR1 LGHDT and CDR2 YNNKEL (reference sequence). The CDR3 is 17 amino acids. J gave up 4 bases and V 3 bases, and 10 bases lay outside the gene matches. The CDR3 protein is CASSQVKSGGASDTQYF. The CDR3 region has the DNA TGTGCCAGCAGCCAGGTGAAGAGCGGGGGGGCCTCAGATACGCAGTATTTT.

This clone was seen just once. The CDR3 region is CASTDPVAGDYGYTF. DNA of the CDR3: TGTGCCAGCACCGACCCGGTAGCTGGAGACTATGGCTACACCTTC. The genes are TRBV6-5 and TRBJ1-2; D unclear. From germline, CDR1 is MNHEY and CDR2 SVGAGI. The CDR3 is 15 residues long. The V end lost 7 bases, the J end lost 3 bases, and 18 bases lay between the germline ends.